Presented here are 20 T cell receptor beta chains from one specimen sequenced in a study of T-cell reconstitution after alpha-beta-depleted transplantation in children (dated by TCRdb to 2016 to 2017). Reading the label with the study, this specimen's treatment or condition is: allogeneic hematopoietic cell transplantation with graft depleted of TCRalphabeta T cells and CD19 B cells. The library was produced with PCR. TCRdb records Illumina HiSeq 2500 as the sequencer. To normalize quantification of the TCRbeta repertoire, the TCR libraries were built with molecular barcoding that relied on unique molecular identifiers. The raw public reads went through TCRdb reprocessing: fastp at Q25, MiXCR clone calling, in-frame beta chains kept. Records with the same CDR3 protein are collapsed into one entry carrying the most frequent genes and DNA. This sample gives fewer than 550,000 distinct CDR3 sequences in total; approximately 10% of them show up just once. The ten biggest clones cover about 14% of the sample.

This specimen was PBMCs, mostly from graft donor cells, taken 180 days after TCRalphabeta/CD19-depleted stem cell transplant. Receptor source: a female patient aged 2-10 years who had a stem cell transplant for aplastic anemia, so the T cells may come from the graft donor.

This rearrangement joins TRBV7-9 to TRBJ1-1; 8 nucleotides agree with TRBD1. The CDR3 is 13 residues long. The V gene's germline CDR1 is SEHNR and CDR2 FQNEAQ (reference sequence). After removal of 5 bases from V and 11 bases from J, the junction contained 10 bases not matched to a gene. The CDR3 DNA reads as TGTGCCAGCAGCGTCGACAGGGGTTGGGGGGCTTTCTTT. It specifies CASSVDRGWGAFF.

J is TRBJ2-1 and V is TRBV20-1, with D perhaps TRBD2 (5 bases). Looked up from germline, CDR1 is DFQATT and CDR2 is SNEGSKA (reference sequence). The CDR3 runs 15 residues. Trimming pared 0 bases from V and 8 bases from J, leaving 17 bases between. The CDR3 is CSARDRRTPGDEQFF. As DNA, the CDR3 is TGCAGTGCTAGAGATCGAAGGACTCCCGGCGATGAGCAGTTCTTC.

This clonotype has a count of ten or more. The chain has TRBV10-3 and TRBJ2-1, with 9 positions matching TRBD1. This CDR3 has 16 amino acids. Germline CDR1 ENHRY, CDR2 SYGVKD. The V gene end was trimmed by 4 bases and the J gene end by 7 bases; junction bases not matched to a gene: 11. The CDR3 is CAISAGMTGGLNEQFF. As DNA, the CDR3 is TGTGCCATCAGTGCAGGTATGACAGGGGGTCTGAATGAGCAGTTCTTC.

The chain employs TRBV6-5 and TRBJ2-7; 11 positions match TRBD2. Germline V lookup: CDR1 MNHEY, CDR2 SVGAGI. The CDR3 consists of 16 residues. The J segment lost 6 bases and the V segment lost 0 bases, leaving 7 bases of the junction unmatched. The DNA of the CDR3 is TGTGCCAGCAGTTACTCTGCTAGCGGGAGGTTCAGCGAGCAGTACTTC. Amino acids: CASSYSASGRFSEQYF.

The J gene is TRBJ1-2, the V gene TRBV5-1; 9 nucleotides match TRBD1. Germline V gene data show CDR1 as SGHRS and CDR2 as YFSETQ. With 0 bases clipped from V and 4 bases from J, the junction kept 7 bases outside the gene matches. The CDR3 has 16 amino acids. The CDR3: CASSLGLDRGVYGYTF. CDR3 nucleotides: TGCGCCAGCAGCTTGGGGCTCGACAGGGGGGTCTATGGCTACACCTTC.

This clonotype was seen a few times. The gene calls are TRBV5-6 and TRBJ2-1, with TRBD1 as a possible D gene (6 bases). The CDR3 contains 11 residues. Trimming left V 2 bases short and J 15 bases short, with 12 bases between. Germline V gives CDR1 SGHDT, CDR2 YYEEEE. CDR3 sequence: CASSFGGPRFF. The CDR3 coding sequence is TGTGCCAGCAGCTTTGGGGGCCCACGGTTCTTC.

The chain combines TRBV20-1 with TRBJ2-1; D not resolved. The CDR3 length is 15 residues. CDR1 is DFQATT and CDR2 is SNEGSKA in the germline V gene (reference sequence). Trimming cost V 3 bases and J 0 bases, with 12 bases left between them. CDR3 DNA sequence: TGCAGTGCTAGTTTCTGGGGTAGCTCCTACAATGAGCAGTTCTTC. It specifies CSASFWGSSYNEQFF.

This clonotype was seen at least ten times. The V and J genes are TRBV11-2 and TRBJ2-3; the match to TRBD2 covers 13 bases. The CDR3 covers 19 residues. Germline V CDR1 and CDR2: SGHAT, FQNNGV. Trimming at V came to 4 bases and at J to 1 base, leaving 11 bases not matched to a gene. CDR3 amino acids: CASSSRTSGSWEGTDTQYF. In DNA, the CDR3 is TGTGCCAGCAGCTCTAGGACTAGCGGGAGCTGGGAGGGCACAGATACGCAGTATTTT.

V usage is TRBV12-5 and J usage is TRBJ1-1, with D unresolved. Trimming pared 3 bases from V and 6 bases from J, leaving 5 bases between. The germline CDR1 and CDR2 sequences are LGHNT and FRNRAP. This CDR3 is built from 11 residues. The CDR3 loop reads CASGLWAEAFF. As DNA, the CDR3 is TGTGCTAGTGGTTTATGGGCTGAAGCTTTCTTT.

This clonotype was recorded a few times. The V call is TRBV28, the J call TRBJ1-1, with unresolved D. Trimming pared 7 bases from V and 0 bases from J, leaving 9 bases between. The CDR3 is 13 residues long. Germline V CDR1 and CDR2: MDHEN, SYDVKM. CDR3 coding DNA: TGTGCCAGCAACCCGACACTGAACACTGAAGCTTTCTTT. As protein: CASNPTLNTEAFF. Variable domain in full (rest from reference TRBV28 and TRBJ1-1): DVKVTQSSRYLVKRTGEKVFLECVQDMDHENMFWYRQDPGLGLRLIYFSYDVKMKEKGDIPEGYSVSREKKERFSLILESASTNQTSMYLCASNPTLNTEAFFGQGTRLTVV.

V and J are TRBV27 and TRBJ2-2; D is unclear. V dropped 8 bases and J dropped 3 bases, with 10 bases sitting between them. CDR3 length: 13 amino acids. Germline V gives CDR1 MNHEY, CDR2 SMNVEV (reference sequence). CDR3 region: CASSGPYTGELFF. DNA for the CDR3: TGTGCCAGCTCCGGACCATACACCGGGGAGCTGTTTTTT.

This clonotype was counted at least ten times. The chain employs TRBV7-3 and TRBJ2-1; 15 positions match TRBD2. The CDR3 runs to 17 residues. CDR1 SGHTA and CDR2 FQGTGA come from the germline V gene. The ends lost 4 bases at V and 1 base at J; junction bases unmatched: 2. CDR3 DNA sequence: TGTGCCAGCAGCTGGACTAGCGGGGGGGAGTCCTACAATGAGCAGTTCTTC. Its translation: CASSWTSGGESYNEQFF.

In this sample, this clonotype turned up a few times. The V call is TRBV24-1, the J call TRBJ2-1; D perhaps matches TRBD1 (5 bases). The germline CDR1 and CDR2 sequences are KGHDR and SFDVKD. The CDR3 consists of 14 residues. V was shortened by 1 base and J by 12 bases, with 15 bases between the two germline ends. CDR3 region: CATSDFIQRRGQFF. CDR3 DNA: TGTGCCACCAGTGATTTCATTCAACGAAGGGGGCAGTTCTTC.

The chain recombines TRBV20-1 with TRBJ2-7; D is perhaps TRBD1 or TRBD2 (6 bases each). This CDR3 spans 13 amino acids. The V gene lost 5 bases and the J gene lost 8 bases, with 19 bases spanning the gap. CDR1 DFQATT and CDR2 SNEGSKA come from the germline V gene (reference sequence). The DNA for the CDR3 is TGCAGTGCTGAAGGGGGGACGGATTTAAAGCAGTACTTC. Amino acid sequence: CSAEGGTDLKQYF.

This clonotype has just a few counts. The CDR3 nucleotides read TGCAGTGCGTGTCCCTACCCCTCCTCCTACGAGCAGTACGTC. This encodes CSACPYPSSYEQYV. The rearrangement uses TRBV20-1 and TRBJ2-7; the D is unclear. CDR1 is DFQATT, CDR2 SNEGSKA, per germline (reference sequence). Trimming pared 6 bases from V and 0 bases from J, leaving 15 bases between. CDR3 size: 14 residues.

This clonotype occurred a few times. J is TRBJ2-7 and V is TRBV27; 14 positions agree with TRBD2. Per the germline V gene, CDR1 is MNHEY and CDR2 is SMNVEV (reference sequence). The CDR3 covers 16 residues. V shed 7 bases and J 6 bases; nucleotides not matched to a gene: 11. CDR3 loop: CASTPGTSGSSGEQYF. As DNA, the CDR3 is TGTGCCAGCACCCCGGGGACTAGCGGGAGTTCTGGCGAGCAGTACTTC.

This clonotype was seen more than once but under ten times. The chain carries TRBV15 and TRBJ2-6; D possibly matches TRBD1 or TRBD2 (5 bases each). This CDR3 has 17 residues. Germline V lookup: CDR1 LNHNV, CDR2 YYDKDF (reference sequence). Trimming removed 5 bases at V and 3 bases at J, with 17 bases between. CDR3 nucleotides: TGTGCCACCAGCGGCCGGGACCGTCCTTTTGGGGCCAACGTCCTGACTTTC. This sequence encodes CATSGRDRPFGANVLTF.

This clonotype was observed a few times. Here the CDR3 DNA reads TGTGCCAGCAGCCAAGACCCAGCTAGACGGCCCTACAATGAGCAGTTCTTC. It encodes CASSQDPARRPYNEQFF. V and J are TRBV14 and TRBJ2-1; D is uncertain. The length of the CDR3 is 17 residues. V was pared by 0 bases and J by 2 bases, with 14 bases between. Germline CDR1 reads SGHDN; CDR2 reads FVKESK.

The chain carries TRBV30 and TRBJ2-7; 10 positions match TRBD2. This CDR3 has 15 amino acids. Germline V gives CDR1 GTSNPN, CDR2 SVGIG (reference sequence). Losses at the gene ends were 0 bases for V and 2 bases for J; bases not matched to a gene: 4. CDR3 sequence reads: CAWSVGLAGAYEQYV. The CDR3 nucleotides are TGTGCCTGGAGTGTCGGGCTAGCGGGAGCCTACGAGCAGTACGTC.

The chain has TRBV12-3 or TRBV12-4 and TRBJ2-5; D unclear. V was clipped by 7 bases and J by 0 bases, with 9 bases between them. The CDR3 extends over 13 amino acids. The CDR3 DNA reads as TGTGCCAGCAAGCGTGGCAACCAAGAGACCCAGTACTTC. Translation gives CASKRGNQETQYF.